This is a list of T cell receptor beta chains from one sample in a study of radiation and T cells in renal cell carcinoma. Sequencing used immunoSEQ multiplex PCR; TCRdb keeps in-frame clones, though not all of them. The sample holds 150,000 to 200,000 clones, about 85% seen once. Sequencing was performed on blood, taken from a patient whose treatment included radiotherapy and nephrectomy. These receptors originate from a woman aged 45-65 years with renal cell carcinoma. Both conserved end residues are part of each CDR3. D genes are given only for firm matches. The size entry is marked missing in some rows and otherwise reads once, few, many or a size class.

CASSLTTGAGPYEQYF | TGCGCCAGCAGCCTGACGACCGGAGCGGGGCCCTACGAGCAGTACTTC | NA | TRBD2 | TRBJ2-7 | TRBV5-1
CASSLLAPYQETQYF | TGTGCCAGCAGCTTACTGGCCCCGTACCAAGAGACCCAGTACTTC | NA | NA | TRBJ2-5 | TRBV5-6
CASTRTEHEKLFF | TGTGCCAGCACCCGCACGGAGCATGAAAAACTGTTTTTT | NA | NA | TRBJ1-4 | TRBV2
CASSYQGRTYGYTF | TGTGCCAGCAGTTACCAGGGACGGACCTATGGCTACACCTTC | NA | NA | TRBJ1-2 | TRBV6-5
CASSIRTNRASDGYTF | TGTGCCAGTAGTATCCGGACAAATCGGGCCTCGGATGGCTACACCTTC | NA | NA | TRBJ1-2 | TRBV19
CASSKGFGRNQPQHF | TGTGCCAGCTCAAAAGGGTTTGGGCGAAATCAGCCCCAGCATTTT | NA | NA | TRBJ1-5 | TRBV18
CATSRVRVSITGELFF | TGTGCCACCAGCAGAGTCCGGGTTTCAATCACCGGGGAGCTGTTTTTT | NA | NA | TRBJ2-2 | TRBV15
CASSGGTVALYEQYF | TGTGCCAGCAGCGGCGGGACAGTAGCTCTCTACGAGCAGTACTTC | NA | NA | TRBJ2-7 | TRBV5-4
CASSLEPDNSPLHF | TGCGCCAGCAGCTTGGAGCCCGATAATTCACCCCTCCACTTT | NA | NA | TRBJ1-6 | TRBV5-1
CASSLGGAGGGEQYF | TGTGCCAGCAGCTTAGGGGGAGCGGGGGGCGGTGAGCAGTACTTC | NA | TRBD2 | TRBJ2-7 | TRBV7-2
CASSEIGTETQYF | TGTGCCAGCAGTGAGATTGGGACGGAGACCCAGTACTTC | NA | NA | TRBJ2-5 | TRBV6-1
CASSVGTRQETQYF | TGTGCCAGCAGCGTCGGGACTCGACAAGAGACCCAGTACTTC | NA | NA | TRBJ2-5 | TRBV7-9
CASSIKSGELFF | TGTGCCAGCAGCATAAAGTCCGGGGAGCTGTTTTTT | NA | NA | TRBJ2-2 | TRBV7-2
CASSTGRLAGSYNEQFF | TGCGCCAGCAGTACAGGTCGACTAGCGGGGTCCTACAATGAGCAGTTCTTC | NA | TRBD2 | TRBJ2-1 | TRBV5-1
CASSMGQDDYGYTF | TGTGCCAGCAGCATGGGACAGGATGACTATGGCTACACCTTC | NA | TRBD1 | TRBJ1-2 | TRBV7-6
CASSGPGTGNQPQHF | TGTGCCAGCAGTGGGCCCGGGACCGGTAATCAGCCCCAGCATTTT | NA | NA | TRBJ1-5 | TRBV25-1
CASSFSGGAYNEQFF | TGCGCCAGCAGCTTTAGCGGGGGGGCCTACAATGAGCAGTTCTTC | once | TRBD2 | TRBJ2-1 | TRBV5-1
CASSFAGAETQYF | TGTGCCAGCAGCTTCGCGGGGGCCGAGACCCAGTACTTC | NA | NA | TRBJ2-5 | TRBV7-3
CASSISQRETQYF | TGTGCCAGTAGTATTTCTCAAAGGGAGACCCAGTACTTC | once | NA | TRBJ2-5 | TRBV19
CASSVGGTSRSGNTIYF | TGTGCCAGCAGCGTAGGAGGGACATCTCGCTCTGGAAACACCATATATTTT | NA | NA | TRBJ1-3 | TRBV9
CASSTPLANYGYTF | TGTGCCAGTAGTACGCCTCTAGCTAACTATGGCTACACCTTC | NA | NA | TRBJ1-2 | TRBV19
CASSYGQIVYNEQFF | TGTGCCAGCAGCTACGGACAGATTGTGTACAATGAGCAGTTCTTC | NA | NA | TRBJ2-1 | TRBV11-2
CASSALNRGDNSPLHF | TGTGCCAGTAGTGCCCTAAACAGGGGAGATAATTCACCCCTCCACTTT | NA | TRBD1 | TRBJ1-6 | TRBV19
CASSWLDRVDTQYF | TGTGCCAGCAGCTGGCTCGACAGGGTAGATACGCAGTATTTT | NA | TRBD1 | TRBJ2-3 | TRBV5-4
CASSLDPDRGGSYNSPLHF | TGTGCCAGCAGCTTAGATCCCGACAGGGGGGGCTCCTATAATTCACCCCTCCACTTT | NA | TRBD1 | TRBJ1-6 | TRBV11-3
CASRKQGVESKGYTF | TGTGCCAGCAGAAAACAGGGGGTTGAGTCTAAGGGCTACACCTTC | NA | TRBD1 | TRBJ1-2 | TRBV6-1
CASSYSIYTSGNTIYF | TGTGCCAGCAGTTACTCGATATACACCTCTGGAAACACCATATATTTT | NA | NA | TRBJ1-3 | TRBV6-5
CASSEPGGFEQFF | TGTGCCAGCAGTGAGCCAGGGGGATTTGAGCAGTTCTTC | NA | TRBD1 | TRBJ2-1 | TRBV2
CASSVGMGPGAYEQYF | TGTGCCAGCAGCGTAGGTATGGGACCCGGGGCCTACGAGCAGTACTTC | NA | NA | TRBJ2-7 | TRBV9
CASSYSGQGGYGYTF | TGTGCCAGCAGTTACTCGGGACAGGGGGGCTATGGCTACACCTTC | NA | TRBD1 | TRBJ1-2 | TRBV6-6
CASSQDLIFGVDSMGYTF | TGCGCCAGCAGCCAAGATCTGATATTCGGCGTTGATTCCATGGGCTACACCTTC | NA | NA | TRBJ1-2 | TRBV4-3
CASSLERPGGYEQYF | TGTGCCAGCAGCTTAGAGAGGCCCGGGGGCTACGAGCAGTACTTC | NA | NA | TRBJ2-7 | TRBV11-2
CASSIGRLNTEAFF | TGTGCCAGTAGTATCGGACGGCTGAACACTGAAGCTTTCTTT | few | NA | TRBJ1-1 | TRBV19
CASSQGGASQETQYF | TGTGCCAGCAGCCAAGGAGGGGCCTCGCAAGAGACCCAGTACTTC | NA | NA | TRBJ2-5 | TRBV4-2
CASSLGPSAGTEAFF | TGTGCCAGCAGCTTAGGGCCCTCCGCGGGCACTGAAGCTTTCTTT | NA | NA | TRBJ1-1 | TRBV11-2
CASSLTHSGNTIYF | TGTGCCAGCAGTTTGACACACTCTGGAAACACCATATATTTT | NA | NA | TRBJ1-3 | TRBV6-5
CASSITGRGNQPQHF | TGTGCCAGTAGTATTACGGGCAGAGGAAATCAGCCCCAGCATTTT | once | NA | TRBJ1-5 | TRBV19
CASTGSNEQFF | TGTGCCAGCACAGGGTCCAATGAGCAGTTCTTC | NA | NA | TRBJ2-1 | TRBV25-1
CASRLQFDSNQPQHF | TGCGCCAGCAGGTTACAGTTCGATAGCAATCAGCCCCAGCATTTT | NA | NA | TRBJ1-5 | TRBV5-1
CASSRDSRPEKLFF | TGTGCCAGCAGTAGGGACAGTCGACCTGAAAAACTGTTTTTT | NA | TRBD1 | TRBJ1-4 | TRBV2
CASTDRSQGSTEAFF | TGTGCCAGCACCGACCGCTCTCAGGGGAGCACTGAAGCTTTCTTT | NA | NA | TRBJ1-1 | TRBV2